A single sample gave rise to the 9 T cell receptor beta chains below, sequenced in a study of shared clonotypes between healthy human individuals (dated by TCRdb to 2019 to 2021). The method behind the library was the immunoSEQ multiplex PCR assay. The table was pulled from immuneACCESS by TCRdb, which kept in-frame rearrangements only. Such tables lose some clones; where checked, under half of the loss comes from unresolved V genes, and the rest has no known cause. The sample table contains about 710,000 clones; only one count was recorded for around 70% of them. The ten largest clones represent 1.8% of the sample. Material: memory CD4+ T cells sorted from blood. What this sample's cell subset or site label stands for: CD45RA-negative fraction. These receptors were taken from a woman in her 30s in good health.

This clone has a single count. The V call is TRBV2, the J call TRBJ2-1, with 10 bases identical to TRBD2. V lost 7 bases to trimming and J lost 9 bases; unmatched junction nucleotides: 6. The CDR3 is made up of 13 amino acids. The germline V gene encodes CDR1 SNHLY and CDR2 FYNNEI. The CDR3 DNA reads TGTGCCAGCAAGCGACTAGCGGGTGGTGAGCAGTTCTTC. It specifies CASKRLAGGEQFF.

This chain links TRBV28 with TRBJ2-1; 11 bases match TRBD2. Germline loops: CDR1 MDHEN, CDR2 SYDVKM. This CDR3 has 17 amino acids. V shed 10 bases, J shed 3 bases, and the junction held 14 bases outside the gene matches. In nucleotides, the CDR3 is TGTGCCATCACTAGCGGGAGTTTTTATGGGAGCTACAATGAGCAGTTCTTC. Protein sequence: CAITSGSFYGSYNEQFF. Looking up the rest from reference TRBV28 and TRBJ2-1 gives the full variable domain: DVKVTQSSRYLVKRTGEKVFLECVQDMDHENMFWYRQDPGLGLRLIYFSYDVKMKEKGDIPEGYSVSREKKERFSLILESASTNQTSMYLCAITSGSFYGSYNEQFFGPGTRLTVL.

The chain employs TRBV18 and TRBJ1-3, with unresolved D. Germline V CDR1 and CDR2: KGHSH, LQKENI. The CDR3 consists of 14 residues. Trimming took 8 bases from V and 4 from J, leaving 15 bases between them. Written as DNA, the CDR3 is TGTGCCAGCGCGACGGTTCTCGGCGGAAACACCATATATTTT. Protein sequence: CASATVLGGNTIYF. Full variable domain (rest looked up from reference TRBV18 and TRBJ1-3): NAGVMQNPRHLVRRRGQEARLRCSPMKGHSHVYWYRQLPEEGLKFMVYLQKENIIDESGMPKERFSAEFPKEGPSILRIQQVVRGDSAAYFCASATVLGGNTIYFGEGSWLTVV.

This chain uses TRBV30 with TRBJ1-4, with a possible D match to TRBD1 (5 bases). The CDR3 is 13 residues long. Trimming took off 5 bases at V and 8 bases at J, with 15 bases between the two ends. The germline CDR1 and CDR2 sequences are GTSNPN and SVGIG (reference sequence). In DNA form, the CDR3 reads TGTGCCTGGCAGGGTCCGTTCGAGGAAAAACTGTTTTTT. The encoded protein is CAWQGPFEEKLFF.

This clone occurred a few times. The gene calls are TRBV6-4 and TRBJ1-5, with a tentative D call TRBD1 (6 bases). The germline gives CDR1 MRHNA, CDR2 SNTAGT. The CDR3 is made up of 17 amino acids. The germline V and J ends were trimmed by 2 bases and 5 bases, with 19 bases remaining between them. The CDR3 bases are TGTGCCAGCAGTGACGAGGTCCGGGGGCCGGACGATCAGCCCCAGCATTTT. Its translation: CASSDEVRGPDDQPQHF.

CDR3 sequence reads: CASSDLGVGVNEQFF. In DNA form, the CDR3 reads TGTGCCAGCAGTGATCTCGGGGTAGGCGTAAATGAGCAGTTCTTC. The chain recombines TRBV2 with TRBJ2-1; D might be TRBD2 (5 bases). V was cut by 3 bases and J by 7 bases, with 16 bases left in between. The CDR3 is 15 amino acids. The germline V gene encodes CDR1 SNHLY and CDR2 FYNNEI.

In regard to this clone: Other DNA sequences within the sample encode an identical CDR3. CDR3 nucleotide sequence: TGTGCCAGCAGCGCGAGCACAGATACGCAGTATTTT. It is translated as CASSASTDTQYF. The chain joins TRBV5-4 to TRBJ2-3; D is uncertain. CDR3 size: 12 residues. Germline CDR1 is SGHNT and CDR2 is YYREEE (reference sequence). Trimming cost V 4 bases and J 0 bases, with 3 bases left between them.

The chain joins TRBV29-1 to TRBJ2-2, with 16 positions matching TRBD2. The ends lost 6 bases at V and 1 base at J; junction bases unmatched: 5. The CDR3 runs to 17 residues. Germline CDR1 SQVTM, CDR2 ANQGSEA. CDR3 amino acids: CSVAGTSGRVNTGELFF. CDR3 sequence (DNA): TGCAGCGTAGCCGGGACTAGCGGGAGGGTGAACACCGGGGAGCTGTTTTTT.

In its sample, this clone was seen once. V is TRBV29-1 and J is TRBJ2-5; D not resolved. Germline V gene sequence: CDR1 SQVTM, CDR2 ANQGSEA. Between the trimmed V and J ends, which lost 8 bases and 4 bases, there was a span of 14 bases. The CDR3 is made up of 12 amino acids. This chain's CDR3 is CSLADGSETQYF. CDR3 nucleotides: TGCAGCCTGGCAGATGGTTCAGAGACCCAGTACTTC.